These T cell receptor beta chains were read from a single sample in a study of cytomegalovirus exposure and HLA in healthy donors. The table came from immunoSEQ multiplex PCR; TCRdb's copy has only in-frame clones and leaves some out. The sample shows approximately 76,000 clones, around 72% of them seen only once. Sequenced sample: PBMCs. These receptors were collected from a woman aged 40-49 years in good health and CMV-seropositive. Both conserved end residues are part of each CDR3. The D gene is left open where the match is weak. Rows may omit the clone size; those that give it use once, few, many or a size class.

j_gene | abundance | d_gene | v_gene | CDR3aa | CDR3nt
TRBJ2-7 | NA | TRBD1 | TRBV6-1 | CASSESVARQGLYF | TGTGCCAGCAGTGAAAGTGTGGCAAGACAGGGTCTGTACTTC
TRBJ1-2 | once | TRBD1 | TRBV28 | CASSLLTGGRDGYTF | TGTGCCAGCAGTTTATTGACAGGGGGCAGGGATGGCTACACCTTC
TRBJ2-7 | NA | TRBD1 | TRBV5-1 | CASSSPGQGPYEQYF | TGCGCCAGCAGCTCACCGGGACAGGGGCCCTACGAGCAGTACTTC
TRBJ2-2 | once | NA | TRBV4-1 | CASSQDRGGGQYTGELFF | TGCGCCAGCAGCCAAGATCGCGGCGGGGGCCAATACACCGGGGAGCTGTTTTTT
TRBJ1-4 | NA | NA | TRBV11-2 | CASSLLGAANEKLFF | TGTGCCAGCAGCTTGCTGGGGGCCGCTAATGAAAAACTGTTTTTT
TRBJ2-2 | NA | TRBD1 | TRBV27 | CASSSRDRRTGELFF | TGTGCCAGCAGTTCCCGGGACAGGCGGACCGGGGAGCTGTTTTTT
TRBJ1-1 | NA | NA | TRBV6-5 | CASSYSPTNTEAFF | TGTGCCAGCAGTTACTCCCCGACTAACACTGAAGCTTTCTTT
TRBJ1-2 | NA | NA | TRBV19 | CASSMVNREDYGYTF | TGTGCCAGTAGTATGGTGAACAGGGAAGACTATGGCTACACCTTC
TRBJ1-3 | NA | TRBD1 | TRBV6-5 | CASSWDRSSGNTIYF | TGTGCCAGCAGTTGGGACAGGAGCTCTGGAAACACCATATATTTT
TRBJ2-7 | NA | TRBD1 | TRBV5-5 | CASSLGQGNEQYF | TGTGCCAGCAGTCTGGGACAGGGGAACGAGCAGTACTTC
TRBJ1-1 | NA | NA | TRBV19 | CASSIGFNALLEAFF | TGTGCCAGTAGTATAGGGTTCAACGCGTTACTTGAAGCTTTCTTT
TRBJ2-1 | NA | TRBD1 | TRBV18 | CASSPPYGTGPDNEQFF | TGTGCCAGCTCACCACCGTATGGGACAGGACCAGACAATGAGCAGTTCTTC
TRBJ1-2 | few | NA | TRBV5-1 | CASSLGTANYGYTF | TGCGCCAGCAGCTTGGGGACAGCCAACTATGGCTACACCTTC
TRBJ2-1 | NA | TRBD2 | TRBV9 | CASSASGGGPNEQFF | TGTGCCAGCAGCGCATCCGGCGGGGGACCCAATGAGCAGTTCTTC
TRBJ1-3 | few | TRBD1 | TRBV7-8 | CASSRGDRVLSGNTIYF | TGTGCCAGCAGCCGCGGGGACAGGGTTCTTTCTGGAAACACCATATATTTT
TRBJ2-7 | NA | TRBD1 | TRBV5-1 | CASSWVGTGGDEQYF | TGCGCCAGCAGCTGGGTCGGGACAGGGGGTGACGAGCAGTACTTC
TRBJ2-7 | NA | NA | TRBV28 | CASTPSGDSYEQYF | TGTGCCAGCACCCCCAGCGGAGATTCCTACGAGCAGTACTTC
TRBJ2-7 | NA | NA | TRBV6-1 | CASSEAGDYYEQYF | TGTGCCAGCAGTGAGGCAGGGGACTACTACGAGCAGTACTTC
TRBJ1-1 | NA | NA | TRBV25-1 | CASSDGLGGRGNTEAFF | TGTGCCAGCAGTGATGGTTTGGGGGGACGAGGGAACACTGAAGCTTTCTTT
TRBJ2-7 | NA | NA | TRBV28 | CASSFVLGEQYF | TGTGCCAGCAGTTTTGTCCTAGGCGAGCAGTACTTC
TRBJ1-2 | NA | NA | TRBV5-1 | CASSYRDIHYGYTF | TGCGCCAGCAGCTACCGCGACATCCACTATGGCTACACCTTC
TRBJ2-7 | NA | NA | TRBV29-1 | CSVTGPYEQYF | TGCAGCGTGACAGGACCCTACGAGCAGTACTTC
TRBJ1-1 | NA | NA | TRBV19 | CASSSGAVNTEAFF | TGTGCCAGTAGTTCAGGGGCAGTGAACACTGAAGCTTTCTTT
TRBJ2-7 | few | NA | TRBV10-1 | CASSPGPTYEQYF | TGCGCCAGCAGTCCTGGGCCTACCTACGAGCAGTACTTC
TRBJ1-5 | NA | TRBD1 | TRBV7-2 | CASQQGIGNQPQHF | TGTGCCAGCCAACAGGGGATAGGGAATCAGCCCCAGCATTTT
TRBJ2-4 | few | NA | TRBV18 | CASSPSVQGEGVQYF | TGTGCCAGCTCACCATCGGTACAGGGTGAGGGGGTTCAGTACTTC
TRBJ1-3 | NA | NA | TRBV28 | CASILRGGRNTIYF | TGTGCCAGCATACTAAGGGGGGGACGAAACACCATATATTTT
TRBJ2-2 | NA | TRBD1 | TRBV7-2 | CASSRGQGNTGELFF | TGTGCCAGCAGCCGGGGACAGGGGAACACCGGGGAGCTGTTTTTT
TRBJ2-7 | NA | TRBD1 | TRBV13 | CASSLRDRGYEQYF | TGTGCCAGCAGCCTCCGGGACAGGGGCTACGAGCAGTACTTC
TRBJ2-3 | NA | TRBD2 | TRBV11-1 | CASRMIAGGTDTQYF | TGTGCCAGCAGGATGATAGCGGGGGGCACAGATACGCAGTATTTT
TRBJ1-1 | NA | NA | TRBV5-6 | CASSLYGRLNTEAFF | TGTGCCAGCAGCTTGTACGGCAGGCTGAACACTGAAGCTTTCTTT
TRBJ1-2 | few | NA | TRBV19 | CASSIDLRRVGLSYGYTF | TGTGCCAGTAGTATAGACCTTCGCAGGGTCGGATTATCCTATGGCTACACCTTC
TRBJ2-1 | NA | TRBD1 | TRBV6-6 | CASSPRRDRDYNEQFF | TGTGCCAGCAGCCCCCGCCGGGACAGGGACTACAATGAGCAGTTCTTC
TRBJ1-5 | NA | TRBD1 | TRBV6-5 | CASTPTGTSNQPQHF | TGTGCCAGCACCCCGACAGGGACGAGCAATCAGCCCCAGCATTTT
TRBJ1-4 | NA | NA | TRBV12-5 | CASGLVRGRDEKLFF | TGTGCTAGTGGTTTGGTACGAGGTCGTGACGAAAAACTGTTTTTT
TRBJ1-2 | NA | NA | TRBV4-3 | CASSPGTSGDFGYTF | TGCGCCAGCAGCCCCGGGACGTCCGGGGACTTTGGCTACACCTTC
TRBJ2-1 | few | TRBD1 | TRBV6-1 | CAISGGQGGTYNEQFF | TGTGCCATCAGTGGAGGACAGGGGGGGACCTACAATGAGCAGTTCTTC
TRBJ1-1 | NA | NA | TRBV29-1 | CSVVQAATEAFF | TGCAGCGTTGTACAGGCAGCCACTGAAGCTTTCTTT
TRBJ1-6 | NA | NA | TRBV10-3 | CAISERGGLGSPLHF | TGTGCCATCAGCGAAAGGGGGGGGTTGGGTTCACCCCTCCACTTT
TRBJ1-1 | NA | NA | TRBV11-2 | CASSFSRGQNTEAFF | TGTGCCAGCAGCTTCAGTCGGGGACAGAACACTGAAGCTTTCTTT
TRBJ1-1 | NA | NA | TRBV5-1 | CASSEHMNTEAFF | TGCGCCAGCAGCGAGCATATGAACACTGAAGCTTTCTTT
TRBJ1-1 | few | TRBD1 | TRBV5-6 | CDRSLFGTGGNTEALF | TGTGACAGGAGCTTGTTCGGGACAGGGGGTAACACTGAAGCTTTGTTT
TRBJ1-6 | NA | NA | TRBV10-3 | CAIRAGSSSPLHF | TGTGCCATCAGAGCTGGGTCTAGTTCACCCCTCCACTTT
TRBJ2-4 | NA | TRBD1 | TRBV27 | CASSAGDRGNIQYF | TGTGCCAGCAGTGCGGGGGACAGGGGAAACATTCAGTACTTC
TRBJ1-5 | NA | TRBD1 | TRBV28 | CASSIDRGRHF | TGTGCCAGCAGTATAGACAGGGGAAGGCATTTT
TRBJ2-2 | few | NA | TRBV11-2 | CASSLDRDTGELFF | TGTGCCAGCAGCTTAGACAGGGACACCGGGGAGCTGTTTTTT
TRBJ2-2 | NA | TRBD1 | TRBV30 | CAGRGAGGNTGELFF | TGTGCCGGGAGAGGTGCAGGGGGCAACACCGGGGAGCTGTTTTTT
TRBJ2-5 | NA | TRBD1 | TRBV5-6 | CASSRDRGRETQYF | TGTGCCAGCAGCCGGGACAGGGGGCGAGAGACCCAGTACTTC
TRBJ1-1 | NA | NA | TRBV5-6 | CASSLVQGGTFF | TGTGCCAGCAGCTTGGTGCAGGGTGGTACTTTCTTT
TRBJ2-5 | NA | NA | TRBV4-3 | CASSQDSAGPETQYF | TGCGCCAGCAGCCAAGATTCTGCGGGGCCCGAGACCCAGTACTTC
TRBJ2-5 | NA | NA | TRBV11-2 | CASSIPTGYGTQYF | TGTGCCAGCAGCATCCCTACAGGGTATGGGACCCAGTACTTC
TRBJ1-5 | NA | TRBD1 | TRBV2 | CASSGDSYNQPQHF | TGTGCCAGCAGTGGGGACAGCTATAATCAGCCCCAGCATTTT
TRBJ1-1 | NA | TRBD1 | TRBV6-4 | CASSANPGQGYRYAEAFF | TGTGCCAGCAGTGCGAACCCGGGACAGGGTTATCGATATGCTGAAGCTTTCTTT
TRBJ1-4 | NA | NA | TRBV2 | CASSVRGGGEKLFF | TGTGCCAGCAGTGTGAGGGGAGGAGGAGAAAAACTGTTTTTT